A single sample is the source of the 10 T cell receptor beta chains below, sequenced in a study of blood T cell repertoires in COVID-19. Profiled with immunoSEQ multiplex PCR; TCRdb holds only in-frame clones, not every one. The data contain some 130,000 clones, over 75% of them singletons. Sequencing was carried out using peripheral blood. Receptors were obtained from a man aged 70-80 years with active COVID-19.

The CDR3 loop is CASSFAIAGITDTQYF. CDR3 DNA: TGTGCCAGCAGCTTCGCAATAGCGGGAATCACAGATACGCAGTATTTT. V gene TRBV7-2 combines with J gene TRBJ2-3; 8 nucleotides align to TRBD2. The CDR3 consists of 16 residues. The germline CDR1 and CDR2 sequences are SGHTA and FQGNSA. With V trimmed by 3 bases and J by 2 bases, 7 bases remained unmatched.

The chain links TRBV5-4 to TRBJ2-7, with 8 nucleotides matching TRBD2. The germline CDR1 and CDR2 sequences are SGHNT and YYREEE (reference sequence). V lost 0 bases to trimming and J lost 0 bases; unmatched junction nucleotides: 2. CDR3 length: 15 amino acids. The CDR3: CASSLGLANSYEQYF. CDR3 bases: TGTGCCAGCAGCTTGGGACTAGCGAACTCCTACGAGCAGTACTTC.

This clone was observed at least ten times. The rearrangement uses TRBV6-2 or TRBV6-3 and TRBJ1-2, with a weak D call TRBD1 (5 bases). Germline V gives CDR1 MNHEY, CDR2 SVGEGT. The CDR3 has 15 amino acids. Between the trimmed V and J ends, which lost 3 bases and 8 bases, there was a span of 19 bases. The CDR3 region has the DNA TGTGCCAGCAGTTATTATCCAACCAGACAGAGCGGCTACACCTTC. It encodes CASSYYPTRQSGYTF.

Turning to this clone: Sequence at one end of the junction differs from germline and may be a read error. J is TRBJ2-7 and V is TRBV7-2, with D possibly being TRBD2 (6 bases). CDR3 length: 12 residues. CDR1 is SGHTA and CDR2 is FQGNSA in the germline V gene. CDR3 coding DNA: TGTGCCAGCAGCTTAGACCTTCGGGAGTCCGCCTTC. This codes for CASSLDLRESAF.

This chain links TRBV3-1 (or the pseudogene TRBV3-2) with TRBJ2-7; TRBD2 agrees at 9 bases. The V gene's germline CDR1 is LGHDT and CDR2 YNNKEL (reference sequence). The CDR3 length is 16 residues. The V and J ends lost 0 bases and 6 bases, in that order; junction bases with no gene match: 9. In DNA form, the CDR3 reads TGTGCCAGCAGCCAAGATTCCCTAGCGGGGTGTAGCGAGCAGTACTTC. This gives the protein CASSQDSLAGCSEQYF.

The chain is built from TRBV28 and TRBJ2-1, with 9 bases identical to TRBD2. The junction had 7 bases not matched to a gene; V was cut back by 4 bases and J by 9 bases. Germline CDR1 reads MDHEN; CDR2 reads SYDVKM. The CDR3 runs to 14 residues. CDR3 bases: TGTGCCAGCAGTTCGGGCGGGAGGGCCATTGAGCAGTTCTTC. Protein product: CASSSGGRAIEQFF. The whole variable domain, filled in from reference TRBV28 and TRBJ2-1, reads DVKVTQSSRYLVKRTGEKVFLECVQDMDHENMFWYRQDPGLGLRLIYFSYDVKMKEKGDIPEGYSVSREKKERFSLILESASTNQTSMYLCASSSGGRAIEQFFGPGTRLTVL.

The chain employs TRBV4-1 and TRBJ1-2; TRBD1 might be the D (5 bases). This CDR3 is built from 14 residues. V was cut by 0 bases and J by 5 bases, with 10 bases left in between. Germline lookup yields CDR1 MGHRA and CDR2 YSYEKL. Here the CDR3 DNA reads TGCGCCAGCAGCCAAGACAGGGCTGGATATGGCTACACCTTC. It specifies CASSQDRAGYGYTF.

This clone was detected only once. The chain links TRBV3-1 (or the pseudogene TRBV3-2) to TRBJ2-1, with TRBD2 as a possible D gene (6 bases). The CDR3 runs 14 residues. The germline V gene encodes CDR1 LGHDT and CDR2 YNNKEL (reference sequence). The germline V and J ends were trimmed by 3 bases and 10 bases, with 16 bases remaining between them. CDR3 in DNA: TGTGCCAGCAGCCAGGGCCGTGCCGGAGGGGAGCAGTTCTTC. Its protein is CASSQGRAGGEQFF.

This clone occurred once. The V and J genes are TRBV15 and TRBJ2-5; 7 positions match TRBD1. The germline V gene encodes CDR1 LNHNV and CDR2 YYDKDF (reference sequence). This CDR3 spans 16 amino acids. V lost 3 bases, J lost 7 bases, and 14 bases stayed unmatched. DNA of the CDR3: TGTGCCACCAGCAGGGAGACAGGGCTGCGCGAGGCGACCCAGTACTTC. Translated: CATSRETGLREATQYF.

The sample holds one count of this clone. This CDR3 reads CSASLPQTKNTEAFF. The DNA for the CDR3 is TGCAGTGCTAGTCTTCCCCAGACTAAGAACACTGAAGCTTTCTTT. V gene TRBV20-1 combines with J gene TRBJ1-1; no clear D. This CDR3 spans 15 amino acids. Per the germline V gene, CDR1 is DFQATT and CDR2 is SNEGSKA (reference sequence). V lost 3 bases to trimming and J lost 1 base, with 15 bases between them.